This T cell receptor (beta chain) was captured in a study of blood T cells in healthy people across ages. Across the whole study: When template switching was applied, about one barcoded beta molecule was captured per two T cells.

The CDR3 sequence is 14 residues long. The V gene's germline CDR1 is MGHDK and CDR2 SYGVNS. The V end was cut by 8 bases, the J end by 3 bases, with 15 bases between. A J-beta primer mix and a sample-barcoded 5' primer were used in a second PCR of about 7 to 12 cycles. TCRdb fed the 5' RACE reads into MiXCR, producing one record per CDR3 protein. The sample yields fewer than 2,000,000 distinct CDR3 sequences, roughly 32% seen once. Study conclusions and caveats: Researchers judged that diversity estimates from one million T cells fell short of true values. Per million T cells, the diversity of TCR beta decreased roughly linearly as age advanced.

Remarks on this clonotype: Its antigen remains unidentified.

The chain links TRBV25-1 to TRBJ2-3, with TRBD1 as a possible D gene (6 bases). This receptor was obtained from a woman in her 30s in good health. Specimen: blood. The CDR3 reads CASFQVRGTDTQYF. Here the CDR3 DNA reads TGTGCCAGCTTCCAAGTGAGGGGGACAGATACGCAGTATTTT.